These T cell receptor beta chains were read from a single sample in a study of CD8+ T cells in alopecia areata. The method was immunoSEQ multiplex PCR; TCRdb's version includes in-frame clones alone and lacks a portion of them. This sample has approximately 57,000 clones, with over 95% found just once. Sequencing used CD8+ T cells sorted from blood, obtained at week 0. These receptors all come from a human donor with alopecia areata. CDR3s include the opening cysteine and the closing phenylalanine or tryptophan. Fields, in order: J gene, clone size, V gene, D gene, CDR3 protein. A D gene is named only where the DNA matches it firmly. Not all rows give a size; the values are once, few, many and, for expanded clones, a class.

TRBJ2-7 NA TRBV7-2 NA CASSLGTLSSEQYF
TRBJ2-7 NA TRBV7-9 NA CASSSQTGLPYEQYF
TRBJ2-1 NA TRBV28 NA CASSLRGSDYNEQFF
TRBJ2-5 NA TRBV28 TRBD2 CASSSLAGNQETQYF
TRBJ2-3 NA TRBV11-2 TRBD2 CASSLYGGMQYF
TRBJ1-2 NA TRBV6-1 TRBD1 CASSGNQGANYGYTF
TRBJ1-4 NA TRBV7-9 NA CASSLEWYEKLFF
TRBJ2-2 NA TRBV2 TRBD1 CASSGGQGAGELFF
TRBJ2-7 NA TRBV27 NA CASSLNGGSLTYEQYF
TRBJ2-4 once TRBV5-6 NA CASTSWVAKNIQYF
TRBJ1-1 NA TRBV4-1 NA CASSYDTLNTEAFF
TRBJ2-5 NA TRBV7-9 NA CASSLGTGTREERETQYF
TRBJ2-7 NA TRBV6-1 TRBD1 CASTNRDRAYEQYF
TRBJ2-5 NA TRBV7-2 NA CASSPPGWGETQYF
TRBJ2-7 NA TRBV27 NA CASSPPSGVSYEQYF
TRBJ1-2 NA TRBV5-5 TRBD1 CASSLTGTGTHYGYTF